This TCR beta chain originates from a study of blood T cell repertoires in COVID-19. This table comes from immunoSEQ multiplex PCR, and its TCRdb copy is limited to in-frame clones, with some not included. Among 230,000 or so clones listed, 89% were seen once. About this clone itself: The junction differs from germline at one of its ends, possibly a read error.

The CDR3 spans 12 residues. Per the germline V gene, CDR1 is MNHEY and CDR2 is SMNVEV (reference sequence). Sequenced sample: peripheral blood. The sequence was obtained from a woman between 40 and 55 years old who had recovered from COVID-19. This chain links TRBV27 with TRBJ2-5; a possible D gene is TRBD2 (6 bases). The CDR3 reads CASSAGSSGWHF. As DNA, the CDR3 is TGTGCCAGCAGTGCAGGAAGCAGCGGGTGGCACTTC.